The next 21 T cell receptor beta chains were all read from a single sample in a study of blood T cell repertoires in COVID-19. Measured with immunoSEQ multiplex PCR; TCRdb has only the in-frame clones, and not every one. The sample yields 250,000 to 300,000 clones, approximately 86% seen once. Sequencing used peripheral blood. The receptors shown here come from a woman in her seventies with COVID-19, enrolled during active disease.

V is TRBV29-1 and J is TRBJ2-7; 10 bases are shared with TRBD1. The germline V gene encodes CDR1 SQVTM and CDR2 ANQGSEA. The CDR3 extends over 19 amino acids. The J segment lost 0 bases and the V segment lost 1 base, leaving 15 bases of the junction unmatched. CDR3 region: CSVEVRSPTTGGSSYEQYF. Written as DNA, the CDR3 is TGCAGCGTTGAAGTTAGGTCCCCTACGACAGGGGGCAGCTCCTACGAGCAGTACTTC.

The J gene is TRBJ2-5, the V gene TRBV27; 7 bases align to TRBD2. Losses at the gene ends were 3 bases for V and 1 base for J; bases not matched to a gene: 2. Germline CDR1 MNHEY, CDR2 SMNVEV (reference sequence). The CDR3 contains 14 residues. CDR3 nucleotide sequence: TGTGCCAGCAGTTTGGGAGGGATCCAAGAGACCCAGTACTTC. This encodes CASSLGGIQETQYF.

The chain combines TRBV30 with TRBJ1-6; D might be TRBD1 (5 bases). The germline V gene has CDR1 GTSNPN and CDR2 SVGIG (reference sequence). V was shortened by 0 bases and J by 8 bases, with 20 bases between the two germline ends. The length of the CDR3 is 17 residues. CDR3 protein: CAWSVRKGLRRDSPLHF. The CDR3, as DNA: TGTGCCTGGAGTGTACGTAAGGGGCTTAGAAGGGATTCACCCCTCCACTTT. Supplemented by reference TRBV30 and TRBJ1-6, the full variable domain reads SQTIHQWPATLVQPVGSPLSLECTVEGTSNPNLYWYRQAAGRGLQLLFYSVGIGQISSEVPQNLSASRPQDRQFILSSKKLLLSDSGFYLCAWSVRKGLRRDSPLHFGNGTRLTVT.

This clone was seen repeatedly, ten times or more. The chain carries TRBV11-3 and TRBJ1-1; weak D call: TRBD1 (5 bases). The germline CDR1 and CDR2 sequences are SGHNT and YENEEA. V lost 0 bases and J 1 base, leaving 12 bases between the germline ends. This CDR3 comprises 16 residues. CDR3 coding DNA: TGTGCCAGCAGCTTAGATGGCAGGGAAGGGAACACTGAAGCTTTCTTT. Protein product: CASSLDGREGNTEAFF. The complete variable domain, with remaining parts taken from reference TRBV11-3 and TRBJ1-1, reads EAGVVQSPRYKIIEKKQPVAFWCNPISGHNTLYWYLQNLGQGPELLIRYENEEAVDDSQLPKDRFSAERLKGVDSTLKIQPAELGDSAVYLCASSLDGREGNTEAFFGQGTRLTVV.

V is TRBV28 and J is TRBJ1-2; maybe TRBD1 (5 bases). Germline CDR1 reads MDHEN; CDR2 reads SYDVKM. The V gene lost 4 bases and the J gene lost 5 bases, with 14 bases spanning the gap. The length of the CDR3 is 14 residues. The chain's CDR3 is CASSWGLTEYGYTF. CDR3 bases: TGTGCCAGCAGTTGGGGCCTCACAGAGTATGGCTACACCTTC.

The V call is TRBV10-3, the J call TRBJ1-1; the match to TRBD1 covers 7 bases. V lost 6 bases, J lost 4 bases, and 2 bases stayed unmatched. The CDR3 runs to 12 residues. Germline V lookup: CDR1 ENHRY, CDR2 SYGVKD. Here the CDR3 reads CAIRAGGTEAFF. DNA for the CDR3: TGTGCCATCAGGGCAGGGGGCACTGAAGCTTTCTTT.

This sequence joins TRBV3-1 (or the pseudogene TRBV3-2) and TRBJ1-2, with 8 bases matching TRBD1. Unmatched junction bases numbered 13, after V lost 4 bases and J lost 3 bases. Germline CDR1 and CDR2: LGHDT and YNNKEL (reference sequence). This CDR3 has 17 residues. CDR3 DNA: TGTGCCAGCAGCCCTTGGGATGGACAGGGCCACCACTATGGCTACACCTTC. Amino acid sequence: CASSPWDGQGHHYGYTF.

CDR3 DNA: TGTGCCAGCAGAAGGGGGCCCTCTGAAGCTTTCTTT. It codes for CASRRGPSEAFF. The chain uses TRBV27 and TRBJ1-1; the match to TRBD1 covers 7 bases. The germline CDR1 and CDR2 sequences are MNHEY and SMNVEV (reference sequence). Trimming at V came to 6 bases and at J to 6 bases, leaving 4 bases not matched to a gene. The CDR3 extends over 12 amino acids.

This clone was seen only a few times. The chain has TRBV7-9 and TRBJ2-7; 10 nucleotides line up with TRBD1. Germline CDR1 reads SEHNR; CDR2 reads FQNEAQ (reference sequence). The CDR3 sequence is 15 residues long. The J segment lost 7 bases and the V segment lost 1 base, leaving 7 bases of the junction unmatched. The CDR3 region is CASSLGGQGPLEQYF. CDR3 bases: TGTGCCAGCAGCTTAGGGGGACAGGGGCCCTTGGAGCAGTACTTC.

V is TRBV6-1 and J is TRBJ1-1; D is unclear. The CDR3 extends over 15 amino acids. V was trimmed by 1 base and J by 0 bases, leaving 9 bases between them. Germline V gives CDR1 MNHNS, CDR2 SASEGT. This chain's CDR3 is CASSEGGNMNTEAFF. In nucleotides, the CDR3 is TGTGCCAGCAGTGAAGGAGGGAACATGAACACTGAAGCTTTCTTT.

The V call is TRBV20-1, the J call TRBJ2-3; TRBD2 is a possible D gene (7 bases). V dropped 3 bases and J dropped 5 bases, with 18 bases sitting between them. The CDR3 is made up of 15 amino acids. Germline CDR1 DFQATT, CDR2 SNEGSKA (reference sequence). The CDR3 DNA reads TGCAGTGCTAGTCTCCGGGGGGCTTCCTTAGATACGCAGTATTTT. Residues: CSASLRGASLDTQYF.

The chain carries TRBV19 and TRBJ1-1; D is unresolved. Trimming took off 3 bases at V and 7 bases at J, with 6 bases between the two ends. This CDR3 spans 11 amino acids. Germline V gene data show CDR1 as LNHDA and CDR2 as SQIVND (reference sequence). Here the CDR3 reads CASSIKHEAFF. The CDR3 region has the DNA TGTGCCAGTAGTATTAAGCATGAAGCTTTCTTT.

The chain has TRBV30 and TRBJ1-1; possibly TRBD1 for D (5 bases). The CDR3 extends over 13 amino acids. The germline V and J ends were trimmed by 0 bases and 7 bases, with 12 bases remaining between them. CDR1 is GTSNPN and CDR2 is SVGIG in the germline V gene (reference sequence). DNA of the CDR3: TGTGCCTGGAGTGTCCTGGGGCCGTATGAAGCTTTCTTT. Its protein is CAWSVLGPYEAFF. The full variable domain, rest sourced from reference TRBV30 and TRBJ1-1, is SQTIHQWPATLVQPVGSPLSLECTVEGTSNPNLYWYRQAAGRGLQLLFYSVGIGQISSEVPQNLSASRPQDRQFILSSKKLLLSDSGFYLCAWSVLGPYEAFFGQGTRLTVV.

V is TRBV7-8 and J is TRBJ2-7; TRBD2 matches 8 bases. V trimming: 1 base; J trimming: 2 bases; junction bases outside the gene matches: 4. The CDR3 has 15 amino acids. CDR1 SGHVS and CDR2 FQNEAQ come from the germline V gene. CDR3 amino acids: CASSLEVAGTYEQYF. The CDR3 nucleotides read TGTGCCAGCAGCTTAGAGGTAGCGGGGACCTACGAGCAGTACTTC.

The chain combines TRBV19 with TRBJ1-4; D is possibly TRBD1 (5 bases). Trimming removed 5 bases from V and 8 bases from J, with 12 bases in between. Germline V lookup: CDR1 LNHDA, CDR2 SQIVND (reference sequence). This CDR3 spans 13 amino acids. The CDR3 reads CASSRGAREKLFF. CDR3 sequence (DNA): TGTGCCAGTAGTCGCGGGGCGAGGGAAAAACTGTTTTTT.

V is TRBV11-2 and J is TRBJ1-4, with a weak D call TRBD1 (5 bases). The CDR3 is 15 residues long. Germline assignment: CDR1 SGHAT and CDR2 FQNNGV. V dropped 5 bases and J dropped 8 bases, with 18 bases sitting between them. In DNA, the CDR3 is TGTGCCAGCAGCCCCACGGGGAGGTCAGGGGAAAAACTGTTTTTT. This translates into CASSPTGRSGEKLFF.

The V call is TRBV7-2, the J call TRBJ1-3; D gene uncertain. This CDR3 has 14 amino acids. V lost 4 bases and J lost 0, with 7 bases in between. Per the germline V gene, CDR1 is SGHTA and CDR2 is FQGNSA. The CDR3 region has the DNA TGTGCCAGCAGCTCGGGTAACTCTGGAAACACCATATATTTT. Translation gives CASSSGNSGNTIYF.

The chain carries TRBV24-1 and TRBJ2-7, with D tentatively TRBD1 (5 bases). The V gene's germline CDR1 is KGHDR and CDR2 SFDVKD. The germline V and J ends were trimmed by 5 bases and 3 bases, with 10 bases remaining between them. The CDR3 extends over 13 amino acids. In DNA form, the CDR3 reads TGTGCCACCAGTGGCGACAGCATCTACGAGCAGTACTTC. The encoded protein is CATSGDSIYEQYF.

Written as DNA, the CDR3 is TGTGCCAGCAGAGCCAATCAAACCTATAATTCACCCCTCCACTTT. This translates into CASRANQTYNSPLHF. The chain uses TRBV5-8 and TRBJ1-6; D unclear. CDR3 length: 15 residues. Germline V gene sequence: CDR1 SGHTS, CDR2 YDEGEE. The germline V and J ends were trimmed by 5 bases and 2 bases, with 11 bases remaining between them.

The chain couples TRBV4-1 to TRBJ1-1; TRBD1 matches at 8 bases. Germline CDR1 reads MGHRA; CDR2 reads YSYEKL. Unmatched junction bases numbered 12, after V lost 5 bases and J lost 4 bases. The CDR3 covers 16 residues. The CDR3 here is CASSTPRGRRGTEAFF. As DNA, the CDR3 is TGCGCCAGCAGCACCCCCAGGGGGCGCCGTGGCACTGAAGCTTTCTTT.

The chain links TRBV4-3 to TRBJ1-4; D might be TRBD1 (6 bases). The CDR3 is 15 residues long. Germline CDR1 is LGHNA and CDR2 is YSLEER. The V and J ends lost 1 base and 8 bases respectively, with 14 bases between them. The CDR3 region has the DNA TGCGCCAGCAGCCAAGGAACAGGGTCTGACGAAAAACTGTTTTTT. It is translated as CASSQGTGSDEKLFF.